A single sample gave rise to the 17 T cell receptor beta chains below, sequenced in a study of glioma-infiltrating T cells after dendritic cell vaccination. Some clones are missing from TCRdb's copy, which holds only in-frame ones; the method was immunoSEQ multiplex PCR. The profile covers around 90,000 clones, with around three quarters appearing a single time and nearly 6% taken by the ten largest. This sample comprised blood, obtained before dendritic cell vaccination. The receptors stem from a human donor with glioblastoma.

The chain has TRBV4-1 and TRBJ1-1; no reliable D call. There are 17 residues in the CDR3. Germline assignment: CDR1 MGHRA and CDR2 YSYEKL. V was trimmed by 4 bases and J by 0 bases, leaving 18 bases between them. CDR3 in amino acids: CASSREGGRTVNTEAFF. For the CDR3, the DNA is TGCGCCAGCAGCCGGGAGGGCGGTAGGACCGTGAACACTGAAGCTTTCTTT.

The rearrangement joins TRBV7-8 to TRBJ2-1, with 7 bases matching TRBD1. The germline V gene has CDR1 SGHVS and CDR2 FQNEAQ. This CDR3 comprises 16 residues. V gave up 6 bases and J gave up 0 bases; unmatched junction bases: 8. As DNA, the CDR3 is TGTGCCAGCAGACTGACCGGGACAGACTCCTACAATGAGCAGTTCTTC. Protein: CASRLTGTDSYNEQFF.

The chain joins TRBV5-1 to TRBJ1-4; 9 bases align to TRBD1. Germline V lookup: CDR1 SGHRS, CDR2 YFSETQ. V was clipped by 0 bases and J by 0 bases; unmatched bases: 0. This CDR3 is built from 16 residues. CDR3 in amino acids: CASSLGDRATNEKLFF. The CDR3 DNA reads TGCGCCAGCAGCTTGGGGGACAGGGCAACTAATGAAAAACTGTTTTTT.

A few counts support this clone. The CDR3 here is CATSRDAAGDYGYTF. The CDR3 nucleotides read TGTGCCACCAGCAGAGATGCCGCAGGGGACTATGGCTACACCTTC. This chain links TRBV15 with TRBJ1-2; D might be TRBD1 (6 bases). Germline V gives CDR1 LNHNV, CDR2 YYDKDF (reference sequence). V was trimmed by 0 bases and J by 3 bases, leaving 11 bases between them. CDR3 length: 15 residues.

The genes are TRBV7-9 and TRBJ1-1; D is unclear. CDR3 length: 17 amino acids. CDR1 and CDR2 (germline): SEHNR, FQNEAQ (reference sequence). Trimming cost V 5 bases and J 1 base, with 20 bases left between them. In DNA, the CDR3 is TGTGCCAGCAGCCCAAGACGGAGTATCGAGACGAACACTGAAGCTTTCTTT. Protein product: CASSPRRSIETNTEAFF.

CDR3 DNA: TGTGCCAGCAGGAAGCGGGGGCGGGACACCGGGGAGCTGTTTTTT. The encoded protein is CASRKRGRDTGELFF. The chain has TRBV2 and TRBJ2-2; 8 positions agree with TRBD2. The CDR3 loop spans 15 amino acids. CDR1 is SNHLY and CDR2 is FYNNEI in the germline V gene. With V trimmed by 6 bases and J by 3 bases, 6 bases remained unmatched.

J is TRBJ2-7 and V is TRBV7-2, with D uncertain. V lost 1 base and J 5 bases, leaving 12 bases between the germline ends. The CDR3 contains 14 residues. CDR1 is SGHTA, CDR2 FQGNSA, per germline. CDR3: CASSLDSTSDEQYF. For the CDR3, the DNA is TGTGCCAGCAGCTTAGACTCCACTTCGGACGAGCAGTACTTC.

The CDR3 region has the DNA TGTGCCAGCAGTTTATGGCCCAATGGTGGGGGGAATGAGCAGTTCTTC. Translation: CASSLWPNGGGNEQFF. V is TRBV28 and J is TRBJ2-1; D possibly corresponds to TRBD2 (6 bases). The ends were cut back, 0 bases at V and 7 bases at J, with 16 bases in the middle. CDR1 MDHEN and CDR2 SYDVKM come from the germline V gene. The length of the CDR3 is 16 residues. The variable domain in full, with the rest retrieved from reference TRBV28 and TRBJ2-1, is DVKVTQSSRYLVKRTGEKVFLECVQDMDHENMFWYRQDPGLGLRLIYFSYDVKMKEKGDIPEGYSVSREKKERFSLILESASTNQTSMYLCASSLWPNGGGNEQFFGPGTRLTVL.

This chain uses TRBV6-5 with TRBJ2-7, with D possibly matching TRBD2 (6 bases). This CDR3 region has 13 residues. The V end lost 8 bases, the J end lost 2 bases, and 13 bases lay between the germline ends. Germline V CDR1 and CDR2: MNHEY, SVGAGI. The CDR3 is CASFGGAPYEQYF. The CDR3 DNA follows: TGTGCCAGCTTTGGAGGGGCCCCCTACGAGCAGTACTTC.

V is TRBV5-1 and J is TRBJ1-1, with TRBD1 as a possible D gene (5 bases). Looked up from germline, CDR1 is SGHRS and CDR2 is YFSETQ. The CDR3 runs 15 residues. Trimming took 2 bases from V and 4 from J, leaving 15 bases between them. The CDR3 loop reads CASSFPRDGSTEAFF. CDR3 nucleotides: TGCGCCAGCAGCTTCCCCAGGGATGGGTCCACTGAAGCTTTCTTT.

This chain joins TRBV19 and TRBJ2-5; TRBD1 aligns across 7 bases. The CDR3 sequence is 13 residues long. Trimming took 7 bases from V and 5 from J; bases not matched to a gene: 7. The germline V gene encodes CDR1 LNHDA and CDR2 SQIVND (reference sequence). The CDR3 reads CASTDRAGETQYF. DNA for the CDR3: TGTGCCAGTACCGACAGGGCAGGGGAGACCCAGTACTTC. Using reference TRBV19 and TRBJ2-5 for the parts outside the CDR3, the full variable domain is DGGITQSPKYLFRKEGQNVTLSCEQNLNHDAMYWYRQDPGQGLRLIYYSQIVNDFQKGDIAEGYSVSREKKESFPLTVTSAQKNPTAFYLCASTDRAGETQYFGPGTRLLVL.

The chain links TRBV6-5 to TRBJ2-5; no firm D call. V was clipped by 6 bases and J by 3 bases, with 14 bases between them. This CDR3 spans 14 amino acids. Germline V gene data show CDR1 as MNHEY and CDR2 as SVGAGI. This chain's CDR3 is CASRAEFFKETQYF. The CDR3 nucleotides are TGTGCCAGCAGGGCAGAATTCTTTAAAGAGACCCAGTACTTC.

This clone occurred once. The CDR3 is CAWDRRDNTEAFF. The CDR3 nucleotides read TGTGCCTGGGACAGGCGTGATAACACTGAAGCTTTCTTT. The rearrangement joins TRBV30 to TRBJ1-1, with a weak D call TRBD1 (6 bases). Germline V gene data show CDR1 as GTSNPN and CDR2 as SVGIG (reference sequence). The CDR3 is 13 amino acids. The V and J ends lost 5 bases and 2 bases respectively, with 12 bases between them.

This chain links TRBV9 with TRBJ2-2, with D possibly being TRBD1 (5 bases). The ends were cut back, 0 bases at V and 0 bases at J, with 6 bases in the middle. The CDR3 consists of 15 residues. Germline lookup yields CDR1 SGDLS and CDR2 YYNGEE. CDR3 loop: CASSVEQANTGELFF. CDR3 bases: TGTGCCAGCAGCGTAGAACAGGCGAACACCGGGGAGCTGTTTTTT.

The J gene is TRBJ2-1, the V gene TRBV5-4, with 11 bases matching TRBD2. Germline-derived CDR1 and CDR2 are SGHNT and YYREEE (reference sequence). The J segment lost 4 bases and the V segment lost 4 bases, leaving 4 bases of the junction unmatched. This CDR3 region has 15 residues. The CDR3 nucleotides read TGTGCCAGCAGCGGAATAGCGGGGGGGTACAATGAGCAGTTCTTC. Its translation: CASSGIAGGYNEQFF.

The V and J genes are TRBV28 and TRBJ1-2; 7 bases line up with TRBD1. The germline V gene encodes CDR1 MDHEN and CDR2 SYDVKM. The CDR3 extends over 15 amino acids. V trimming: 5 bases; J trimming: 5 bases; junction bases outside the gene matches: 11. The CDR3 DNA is TGTGCCAGCAGTGGGCAGGGGGGCTCTGGTTATGGCTACACCTTC. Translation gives CASSGQGGSGYGYTF.

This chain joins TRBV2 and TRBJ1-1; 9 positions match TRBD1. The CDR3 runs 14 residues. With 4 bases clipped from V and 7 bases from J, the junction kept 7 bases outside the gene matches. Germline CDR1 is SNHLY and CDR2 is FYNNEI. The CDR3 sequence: CASSGQGVSYEAFF. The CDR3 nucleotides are TGTGCCAGCAGTGGACAGGGGGTCTCGTATGAAGCTTTCTTT.